What follows are 20 T cell receptor beta chains derived from one specimen sequenced in a study of tumor and adjacent non-tumor tissue in lung cancer. Three rounds of nested PCR, following a modified ARM-PCR protocol, produced the TCRbeta library. TCRdb re-called the multiplex PCR reads through MiXCR, storing one row per CDR3 protein. The data show 60,000 to 80,000 distinct CDR3 sequences, roughly 75% seen once. This sample's RNA came from whole unsorted tissue. More than 3 cm separated this lung sample from the edge of the tumor. The sample consisted of distant non-tumor lung tissue. The receptors were gathered from a woman aged 50 to 60 with non-small cell lung cancer.

V is TRBV12-3 or TRBV12-4 and J is TRBJ1-4; tentative D call: TRBD1 (5 bases). This CDR3 has 14 residues. The ends were cut back, 11 bases at V and 7 bases at J, with 20 bases in the middle. CDR3 in amino acids: CAGNVGGFVEKLFF. CDR3 in DNA: TGTGCCGGCAACGTCGGGGGGTTTGTTGAAAAACTGTTTTTT.

About this clonotype itself: A much larger clone differs by one base, so this may be a read error. J is TRBJ2-6 and V is TRBV6-5; possibly TRBD2 for D (6 bases). Germline V lookup: CDR1 MNHEY, CDR2 SVGAGI. This CDR3 is 14 amino acids long. The CDR3 DNA sequence: TGTGCCAGCAGTTCCGGGGGTGGGACCAACGTCCTGACTTTC. Translation: CASSSGGGTNVLTF.

With regard to this clonotype: Just one base apart from a much larger clone, this may be a read error. The J gene is TRBJ1-6, the V gene TRBV12-3 or TRBV12-4; D perhaps matches TRBD1 (5 bases). The CDR3 consists of 14 residues. V dropped 3 bases and J dropped 8 bases, with 11 bases sitting between them. CDR3 bases: TGTGCCAGCAGTTTTTCGACAGTTCATTCACCCCTCCACTTT. It codes for CASSFSTVHSPLHF.

The chain links TRBV7-9 to TRBJ2-7; no definite D call. The CDR3 loop spans 13 amino acids. Germline V gene sequence: CDR1 SEHNR, CDR2 FQNEAQ (reference sequence). Trimming shortened V by 5 bases and J by 0 bases, and 8 bases separated the two germline ends. CDR3 sequence (DNA): TGTGCCAGCAGCGAAGACGGCTCCTACGAGCAGTACTTC. This translates into CASSEDGSYEQYF.

The sample holds a few counts of this clonotype. Just one base apart from a much larger clone, this may be a read error. CDR3 in DNA: TGCAGTGCCCAACCCGGGACAGGGGGCACTGAAGCTTTCTTT. It yields the protein CSAQPGTGGTEAFF. The chain couples TRBV20-1 to TRBJ1-1, with 11 bases that match TRBD1. CDR1 and CDR2 from the germline V gene are DFQATT and SNEGSKA (reference sequence). Trimming removed 6 bases from V and 4 bases from J; junction bases left unmatched: 7. The CDR3 consists of 14 residues.

The chain carries TRBV11-2 and TRBJ2-1; D not certain. V lost 8 bases and J lost 11, with 16 bases in between. The length of the CDR3 is 12 residues. Germline assignment: CDR1 SGHAT and CDR2 FQNNGV. In DNA form, the CDR3 reads TGTGCCAGCTTTAATCCCAGAAATCAGCAGTTCTTC. Amino acid sequence: CASFNPRNQQFF.

This clonotype was picked up a small number of times. This may be a read error, as it is one base from a much larger clone. The gene calls are TRBV20-1 and TRBJ2-5, with D maybe TRBD2 (5 bases). The V end lost 0 bases, the J end lost 7 bases, and 9 bases lay between the germline ends. Germline CDR1 is DFQATT and CDR2 is SNEGSKA (reference sequence). The CDR3 extends over 12 amino acids. The CDR3 DNA reads as TGCAGTGCTAGAGATTTAGGAGGGACCCAGTACTTC. It codes for CSARDLGGTQYF.

Comment on this clonotype: The junction departs from the called germline gene at one end, perhaps through a read error. The V and J genes are TRBV4-1 and TRBJ1-1; 8 nucleotides line up with TRBD1. Germline V gene lookup returns CDR1 MGHRA and CDR2 YSYEKL. The CDR3 runs to 14 residues. CDR3 DNA sequence: TGTACCAGCAGCCAAGCGACAGGGGTTACTGAAGCTTTCTTT. It yields the protein CTSSQATGVTEAFF.

As for this clonotype: Since a much larger clone is just one base distant, this may be a read error. The chain has TRBV6-5 and TRBJ1-1; unclear D gene. Trimming left V 6 bases short and J 1 base short, with 12 bases between. The CDR3 is 14 residues long. Germline V gene sequence: CDR1 MNHEY, CDR2 SVGAGI. The CDR3 sequence: CASRRKGANTEAFF. The CDR3 DNA reads as TGTGCCAGCAGACGAAAGGGAGCGAACACTGAAGCTTTCTTT.

Of note for this clonotype: The conserved phenylalanine or tryptophan normally closing the CDR3 is absent here, so this likely arose from a read error. Because the CDR3's place on the DNA is in doubt, the DNA is left out and the CDR3 is given as listed by TCRdb. The V gene is TRBV6-5, the J gene TRBJ1-1. Looked up from germline, CDR1 is MNHEY and CDR2 is SVGAGI. Both ends counted, the CDR3 spans 14 residues. The CDR3 protein is CASSSLGGLTEAIL.

To note about this clonotype: Given a much more abundant clone one base away, this may be a read error. This rearrangement joins TRBV12-3 or TRBV12-4 to TRBJ1-1; D gene ambiguous. This CDR3 region has 14 residues. The CDR3 sequence is CVSSLGGSNTEAFF. The CDR3 region has the DNA TGTGTCAGCAGTTTAGGCGGATCTAACACTGAAGCTTTCTTT.

The V gene is TRBV11-2, the J gene TRBJ2-3; tentative D call: TRBD1 (5 bases). The V and J ends lost 5 bases and 5 bases respectively, with 17 bases between them. Germline loops: CDR1 SGHAT, CDR2 FQNNGV. This CDR3 is built from 15 residues. CDR3 sequence (DNA): TGTGCCAGCAGCCAACTGCAGGGCGCCCAAGATACGCAGTATTTT. It translates to CASSQLQGAQDTQYF.

The chain joins TRBV5-1 to TRBJ2-7; 7 bases map to TRBD2. The V and J ends lost 0 bases and 8 bases, in that order; junction bases with no gene match: 11. From germline, CDR1 is SGHRS and CDR2 YFSETQ. This CDR3 contains 15 residues. CDR3 loop: CASSLGAGGSLKQYF. In nucleotides, the CDR3 is TGCGCCAGCAGCTTGGGTGCTGGCGGGAGTCTCAAGCAGTACTTC.

As for this clonotype: The conserved phenylalanine or tryptophan normally closing the CDR3 is absent here, so this likely arose from a read error. It is unclear where the CDR3 begins or ends on the DNA, so no DNA is shown, and the CDR3 is as TCRdb lists it. V usage is TRBV20-1 and J usage is TRBJ2-7. Germline-derived CDR1 and CDR2 are DFQATT and SNEGSKA (reference sequence). The CDR3 length is 12 residues, termini included. The CDR3 here is CSASEPGYEKYI.

This clonotype has just a few counts. The CDR3 DNA reads as TGTGCCAGCAGCCTCAAGGAGCAAACACTCACAGATACGCAGTATTTT. Translating it yields CASSLKEQTLTDTQYF. V usage is TRBV5-8 and J usage is TRBJ2-3, with unresolved D. CDR3 length: 16 residues. V was clipped by 4 bases and J by 2 bases, with 17 bases between them. Looked up from germline, CDR1 is SGHTS and CDR2 is YDEGEE.

Remarks on this clonotype: A much larger clone lies a single base off, so this may be a read error. The chain employs TRBV28 and TRBJ1-5; D is unclear. The CDR3 consists of 15 residues. The germline CDR1 and CDR2 sequences are MDHEN and SYDVKM. The CDR3 region is CVSSFAGDSNQPQHF. The CDR3 nucleotides read TGTGTCAGCAGTTTTGCCGGGGATAGCAATCAGCCCCAGCATTTT.

On this clonotype: A read error is possible here, since a much larger clone lies one base away. The genes are TRBV6-1 and TRBJ1-5; D might be TRBD1 (6 bases). Germline V gene sequence: CDR1 MNHNS, CDR2 SASEGT. CDR3 length equals 15 residues. Here the CDR3 DNA reads TGTGTCAGTTGGGAACAGGGCTATAGCAATCAGCCCCAGCATTTT. This codes for CVSWEQGYSNQPQHF.

Details on this clonotype: At one boundary the junction diverges from the germline segment, which might be a read error. This sequence joins TRBV11-2 and TRBJ2-7; the D is unclear. In germline, CDR1 is SGHAT, CDR2 FQNNGV. This CDR3 spans 15 amino acids. The CDR3 DNA is TGTGCCAGCACTTTATCTCCGAGTCCCTCCTACAAGCAGTATTTC. It encodes CASTLSPSPSYKQYF.

V gene TRBV11-1 combines with J gene TRBJ2-1, with 9 bases matching TRBD1. This CDR3 has 16 amino acids. Germline CDR1 and CDR2: SGHAT and FQDESV (reference sequence). The CDR3 sequence is CPSSLVGQGGYNEQFF. CDR3 in DNA: TGTCCTAGTAGCTTAGTGGGACAGGGAGGGTACAATGAGCAGTTCTTC.

This clonotype was counted only a few times. A single base separates this from a much larger clone, so it may be a read error. V is TRBV29-1 and J is TRBJ1-5; D perhaps matches TRBD1 (6 bases). In germline, CDR1 is SQVTM, CDR2 ANQGSEA. V was cut by 4 bases and J by 3 bases, with 13 bases left in between. The CDR3 is 14 amino acids. CDR3 DNA sequence: TGCAGCGTTGGTGGCAGGGGTCTCAATCAGCCCCAGCATTTT. Amino acid sequence: CSVGGRGLNQPQHF.